One and the same sample provided the 18 T cell receptor beta chains below, sequenced in a study of cytomegalovirus exposure and HLA in healthy donors. 13 Jbeta primers and 60 Vbeta primers were used for the PCR. The protocol was immunoSEQ multiplex PCR, while the TCRdb copy is restricted to in-frame clones and leaves out a portion. The sample shows about 160,000 clones, less than 85% of them seen only once. Specimen: PBMCs. Source of these receptors: a man between 35 and 55 years old in good health and CMV-seronegative.

V usage is TRBV5-6 and J usage is TRBJ2-5, with D hard to call. This CDR3 has 14 residues. Per germline, CDR1 SGHDT and CDR2 YYEEEE. Between the trimmed V and J ends, which lost 3 bases and 5 bases, there was a span of 14 bases. CDR3 nucleotides: TGTGCCAGCAGCTCCCGGTACGACATTGAGACCCAGTACTTC. Translation: CASSSRYDIETQYF.

V and J are TRBV4-2 and TRBJ2-2, with D possibly matching TRBD1 (7 bases). There are 17 residues in the CDR3. The germline V gene encodes CDR1 LGHNA and CDR2 YNFKEQ. Trimming took 0 bases from V and 3 from J, leaving 14 bases between them. CDR3 DNA: TGTGCCAGCAGCCAAGATCCCGGCAGGGGGGACACCGGGGAGCTGTTTTTT. It translates to CASSQDPGRGDTGELFF.

This clone came up once. The chain has TRBV28 and TRBJ1-3; weak D call: TRBD1 (5 bases). The length of the CDR3 is 13 residues. Germline V gives CDR1 MDHEN, CDR2 SYDVKM. Trimming cost V 8 bases and J 3 bases, with 11 bases left between them. CDR3 loop: CASDATVGNTIYF. The CDR3, as DNA: TGTGCCAGCGACGCGACAGTTGGAAACACCATATATTTT.

The CDR3 DNA is TGTGCCAGCATTTCAGCGGGGGCCCCCCGGGAGACCCAGTACTTC. Encoded protein: CASISAGAPRETQYF. The chain joins TRBV2 to TRBJ2-5; 8 nucleotides align to TRBD2. Looked up from germline, CDR1 is SNHLY and CDR2 is FYNNEI. V was clipped by 7 bases and J by 5 bases; unmatched bases: 12. The CDR3 is made up of 15 amino acids.

The rearrangement joins TRBV15 to TRBJ2-1, with 7 nucleotides matching TRBD1. J lost 3 bases, V lost 5 bases, and 10 bases had no gene match. The V gene's germline CDR1 is LNHNV and CDR2 YYDKDF (reference sequence). CDR3 length: 16 amino acids. This CDR3 reads CATSAFYQGDYNEQFF. CDR3 sequence (DNA): TGTGCCACCAGCGCATTTTATCAGGGGGACTACAATGAGCAGTTCTTC.

This chain uses TRBV7-2 with TRBJ1-3; D is unclear. This CDR3 contains 16 residues. V lost 3 bases to trimming and J lost 0 bases, with 12 bases between them. The V gene's germline CDR1 is SGHTA and CDR2 FQGNSA. The CDR3 protein is CASSFYPRNSGNTIYF. The CDR3 DNA reads as TGTGCCAGCAGCTTCTACCCCCGAAACTCTGGAAACACCATATATTTT.

This rearrangement joins TRBV5-1 to TRBJ2-3; D is unresolved. Germline CDR1 SGHRS, CDR2 YFSETQ. With 4 bases removed from V and 0 bases from J, the gap between germline ends came to 9 bases. There are 14 residues in the CDR3. CDR3 sequence reads: CASSPTQSTDTQYF. The CDR3 coding sequence is TGCGCCAGCAGCCCGACACAAAGCACAGATACGCAGTATTTT. The whole variable domain, filled in from reference TRBV5-1 and TRBJ2-3, reads KAGVTQTPRYLIKTRGQQVTLSCSPISGHRSVSWYQQTPGQGLQFLFEYFSETQRNKGNFPGRFSGRQFSNSRSEMNVSTLELGDSALYLCASSPTQSTDTQYFGPGTRLTVL.

The chain is built from TRBV5-8 and TRBJ1-2, with no clear D. Germline lookup yields CDR1 SGHTS and CDR2 YDEGEE. The V gene lost 0 bases and the J gene lost 3 bases, with 6 bases spanning the gap. The CDR3 has 13 amino acids. CDR3: CASSLGQDYGYTF. CDR3 coding DNA: TGTGCCAGCAGCTTGGGACAAGACTATGGCTACACCTTC.

This chain uses TRBV11-2 with TRBJ2-1; D possibly corresponds to TRBD1 (5 bases). The CDR3 consists of 13 residues. V lost 1 base and J lost 9, with 10 bases in between. Germline V gives CDR1 SGHAT, CDR2 FQNNGV. CDR3 region: CASSLVGASEQFF. In DNA form, the CDR3 reads TGTGCCAGCAGCTTAGTTGGGGCCTCTGAGCAGTTCTTC.

This clone was detected only once. The chain links TRBV19 to TRBJ2-5; 7 bases fit TRBD1. After removal of 4 bases from V and 4 bases from J, the junction contained 9 bases not matched to a gene. The CDR3 totals 15 residues. In germline, CDR1 is LNHDA, CDR2 SQIVND (reference sequence). CDR3 coding DNA: TGTGCCAGTAGTACGAGGGACAGTCTCCCAGAGACCCAGTACTTC. Its protein is CASSTRDSLPETQYF.

The chain is built from TRBV7-2 and TRBJ1-2, with unresolved D. V lost 2 bases and J 7 bases, leaving 8 bases between the germline ends. Germline assignment: CDR1 SGHTA and CDR2 FQGNSA. The CDR3 runs 12 residues. CDR3: CASSLQTGGYTF. CDR3 sequence (DNA): TGTGCCAGCAGCTTACAGACGGGTGGCTACACCTTC.

The rearrangement joins TRBV30 to TRBJ1-2, with 10 positions matching TRBD1. Germline trimming cut 4 bases from V and 6 bases from J; bases unmatched to any gene: 17. From germline, CDR1 is GTSNPN and CDR2 SVGIG (reference sequence). The CDR3 sequence is 17 residues long. CDR3 protein: CAWTPPTGGASWDGYTF. The CDR3 DNA sequence: TGTGCCTGGACCCCTCCGACAGGGGGCGCTTCCTGGGATGGCTACACCTTC.

V usage is TRBV29-1 and J usage is TRBJ2-2; the match to TRBD1 covers 12 bases. CDR1 SQVTM and CDR2 ANQGSEA come from the germline V gene. The CDR3 is 15 residues long. V trimming: 4 bases; J trimming: 6 bases; junction bases outside the gene matches: 6. CDR3 in amino acids: CSVGRDRGRAGELFF. The CDR3 DNA sequence: TGCAGCGTTGGAAGGGACAGGGGGCGGGCCGGGGAGCTGTTTTTT.

The gene calls are TRBV11-3 and TRBJ2-5; perhaps TRBD1 as D (5 bases). CDR3 length: 20 amino acids. Trimming removed 0 bases from V and 3 bases from J, with 26 bases in between. The germline V gene encodes CDR1 SGHNT and CDR2 YENEEA. CDR3: CASSLDLPQGESPPKETQYF. CDR3 coding DNA: TGTGCCAGCAGCTTAGATCTACCGCAAGGGGAAAGTCCGCCGAAAGAGACCCAGTACTTC.

This clone appeared once. V gene TRBV30 combines with J gene TRBJ1-3; D possibly corresponds to TRBD1 (6 bases). The CDR3 runs to 14 residues. Per the germline V gene, CDR1 is GTSNPN and CDR2 is SVGIG (reference sequence). The ends were cut back, 2 bases at V and 7 bases at J, with 15 bases in the middle. The CDR3 coding sequence is TGTGCCTGGAGTCCACAGGGCCCCGCTAACACCATATATTTT. Its protein product is CAWSPQGPANTIYF.

The DNA of the CDR3 is TGTGCCAGCAGCCCATGGGAGGGACTAGTTAGTTACAATGAGCAGTTCTTC. It codes for CASSPWEGLVSYNEQFF. The chain combines TRBV9 with TRBJ2-1; 8 bases are shared with TRBD2. Germline V lookup: CDR1 SGDLS, CDR2 YYNGEE. The CDR3 runs to 17 residues. Trimming cost V 4 bases and J 4 bases; bases outside gene matches: 13.

The chain employs TRBV4-3 and TRBJ2-5; 7 bases align to TRBD1. The J call is doubtful: the DNA matches TRBJ2-7 better. The CDR3 totals 16 residues. CDR1 and CDR2 from the germline V gene are LGHNA and YSLEER. The CDR3 reads CASSQDRGTGAYEQYF. CDR3 nucleotides: TGCGCCAGCAGCCAAGACAGAGGAACAGGGGCCTACGAGCAGTACTTC.

This clone turned up a few times. The gene calls are TRBV9 and TRBJ1-1; 7 bases agree with TRBD1. J gave up 7 bases and V 2 bases, and 2 bases lay outside the gene matches. The CDR3 is 12 residues long. Germline CDR1 and CDR2: SGDLS and YYNGEE. CDR3 sequence: CASSVQGVEAFF. CDR3 nucleotide sequence: TGTGCCAGCAGCGTCCAGGGGGTTGAAGCTTTCTTT.